The entry below gives a single T cell receptor beta chain sequence along with its context. This entry is derived from a study of blood T cell repertoires in COVID-19. The method was immunoSEQ multiplex PCR; TCRdb's version includes in-frame clones alone and lacks a portion of them. This repertoire shows around 300,000 clones, about 89% found once; its top ten account for less than 2%. The length of the CDR3 is 17 residues. Germline CDR1 LNHNV, CDR2 YYDKDF (reference sequence). V dropped 1 base and J dropped 2 bases, with 17 bases sitting between them. The genes are TRBV15 and TRBJ2-5, with D possibly matching TRBD2 (6 bases). The clonotype was recovered from a woman aged 40 to 50 who had recovered from COVID-19. Sequencing was performed on PBMCs or T cells enriched from blood (not recorded which). CDR3 region: CATSRGIEASAQETQYF. The DNA for the CDR3 is TGTGCCACCAGCAGAGGGATAGAGGCTAGCGCACAAGAGACCCAGTACTTC.